Below are 7 T cell receptor beta chains sequenced from a single sample in a study of regulatory T cells in long-lasting Graves disease. Time point described: newly diagnosed GD, antithyroid drugs for less than 3 months. PBMC RNA served as the TCR library source. iRepertoire HTBI primers and Arm-PCR of CDR3 regions built TCR beta libraries. TCRdb called the multiplex PCR reads again in MiXCR, with one record for every CDR3 protein. Of some 500,000 distinct CDR3 sequences listed, around 15% are singletons. This sample was shared with a second study, whose subject was T cells in Graves' hyperthyroidism and ophthalmopathy.

This specimen consisted of peripheral blood mononuclear cells (PBMCs), obtained at new diagnosis, from a patient treated with antithyroid drugs. The receptors here all came from a woman aged 35-65 years with Graves disease.

V is TRBV6-2 or TRBV6-3 and J is TRBJ2-3; the D gene could be TRBD1 or TRBD2 (6 bases each). Per germline, CDR1 MNHEY and CDR2 SVGEGT. CDR3 length equals 15 residues. The V end was cut by 5 bases, the J end by 8 bases, with 20 bases between. CDR3 loop: CASSDWGARFTTQYF. DNA of the CDR3: TGTGCCAGCAGTGACTGGGGGGCGCGTTTTACTACGCAGTATTTT.

This clonotype occurred a few times. The gene calls are TRBV10-2 and TRBJ1-2, with D maybe TRBD1 (5 bases). The CDR3 has 14 amino acids. Trimming removed 2 bases from V and 6 bases from J, with 13 bases in between. The V gene's germline CDR1 is WSHSY and CDR2 SAAADI. The DNA for the CDR3 is TGCGCCAGCAGTGAGGCAGGGCGTAGTAATGGCTACACCTTC. Encoded protein: CASSEAGRSNGYTF.

The table lists this clonotype with many counts. The chain carries TRBV2 and TRBJ1-1, with 7 bases identical to TRBD1. V lost 7 bases to trimming and J lost 5 bases; unmatched junction nucleotides: 7. The CDR3 sequence is 13 residues long. Per the germline V gene, CDR1 is SNHLY and CDR2 is FYNNEI. For the CDR3, the DNA is TGTGCCAGCACGGGCAGGGGGGGGACTGAAGCTTTCTTT. This sequence encodes CASTGRGGTEAFF.

The sample holds many counts of this clonotype. The V gene is TRBV28, the J gene TRBJ2-4; possible D gene TRBD2, 6 bases. The CDR3 sequence is 15 residues long. The V and J ends lost 5 bases and 1 base respectively, with 12 bases between them. Per the germline V gene, CDR1 is MDHEN and CDR2 is SYDVKM. The CDR3 DNA follows: TGTGCCAGCAGTAGAAGACTAGGGGCCAAAAACATTCAGTACTTC. The encoded protein is CASSRRLGAKNIQYF.

This clonotype occurred a few times. This rearrangement joins TRBV7-9 to TRBJ2-7; 7 bases fit TRBD1. The CDR3 totals 12 residues. Trimming cost V 3 bases and J 8 bases; bases outside gene matches: 4. Germline V CDR1 and CDR2: SEHNR, FQNEAQ (reference sequence). DNA for the CDR3: TGTGCCAGCAGCTTCACAGGGGACCAGCAGTACTTC. Protein sequence: CASSFTGDQQYF.

On this clonotype: It may be a read error: a sequence one base away is much more abundant. This rearrangement joins TRBV4-1 to TRBJ1-1; D is ambiguous. CDR3 size: 14 residues. V lost 7 bases to trimming and J lost 11 bases, with 23 bases between them. Germline V gene data show CDR1 as MGHRA and CDR2 as YSYEKL. The CDR3 loop is CASNPPMFSEEAFF. For the CDR3, the DNA is TGCGCCAGCAACCCCCCTATGTTCAGCGAGGAGGCTTTCTTT.

The rearrangement uses TRBV18 and TRBJ1-2, with 10 positions matching TRBD1. V lost 6 bases and J lost 6; bases outside the gene matches: 7. This CDR3 has 14 amino acids. In germline, CDR1 is KGHSH, CDR2 LQKENI. CDR3: CASSPGTGADGYTF. In DNA, the CDR3 is TGTGCCAGCTCTCCCGGGACAGGGGCGGATGGCTACACCTTC.